Here is one T cell receptor beta chain with its context. Its matching antigen is unknown. Clones were read by immunoSEQ multiplex PCR, and TCRdb kept only the in-frame ones, dropping some. The sample contains roughly 9,700 clones, roughly 85% of which appear only once. The CDR3 contains 12 residues. Trimming pared 6 bases from V and 9 bases from J, leaving 9 bases between. CDR1 is MNHNS, CDR2 SASEGT, per germline. The data were taken from a study of follicular helper T cells after annual influenza vaccination. Study details: After each seasonal flu vaccination, blood came on days 0, 7 and 28. Findings and caveats of the study: ICOS-CD38- cTfh most often held earlier Day 7 ICOS+CD38+ clones.

Specified time point: 2015-2016 season, 7 days after influenza vaccination. Subjects lived in the community and lacked influenza vaccine within the prior 6 months. This sequence was found in an adult who received the influenza vaccine. Sequenced material: CXCR5- memory CD4+ T cells sorted from blood, taken 7 days after influenza vaccination. The rearrangement uses TRBV6-1 and TRBJ1-6; D unresolved. CDR3 sequence: CASSEFLSPLHF. The DNA for the CDR3 is TGTGCCAGCAGCGAATTTCTTTCACCCCTCCACTTT.